A selection of T cell receptor beta chains follows, all from one sample in a study of CD8 T cells in ankylosing spondylitis. TCRdb re-called the 5' RACE reads with MiXCR, one entry per CDR3 protein. This sample has some 87,000 distinct CDR3 sequences, with around 30% found just once. The sequencing sample was made of blood, either unsorted or a sorted T cell fraction (not recorded which). The receptors were sampled from a male donor with ankylosing spondylitis or in good health (not recorded which). Both conserved end residues are part of each CDR3. A D gene is named only where the DNA matches it firmly. Not all rows give a size; the values are once, few, many and, for expanded clones, a class.

j_gene | d_gene | abundance | v_gene | CDR3nt | CDR3aa
TRBJ2-7 | . | few | TRBV5-4 | TGTGCCAGCAGCTTTGTAGCCGGCGAGCAGTACTTC | CASSFVAGEQYF
TRBJ2-2 | TRBD1 | many | TRBV29-1 | TGCAGCGTTACAGGGGTGGTTGACGCCGGGGAGCTGTTTTTT | CSVTGVVDAGELFF
TRBJ2-3 | . | . | TRBV3-1 | TGTGCCAGCAGCCGGGGCCCAGATACGCAGTATTTT | CASSRGPDTQYF
TRBJ2-5 | TRBD2 | . | TRBV20-1 | TGCAGTGCTAGAGATTTACTAGCGGGTGGGACCCAGTACTTC | CSARDLLAGGTQYF
TRBJ1-2 | . | many | TRBV15 | TGTGCCACCAGTCCCAGGACAACCCAGAGAGGCTACACCTTC | CATSPRTTQRGYTF
TRBJ2-3 | . | . | TRBV5-1 | TGCGCCAGCAGCCTCTCAGAGGGGGCAGATACGCAGTATTTT | CASSLSEGADTQYF
TRBJ2-1 | . | . | TRBV7-6 | TGTGCCAGCAGCCAGCCGGGACGGTACTACAATGAGCAGTTCTTC | CASSQPGRYYNEQFF
TRBJ2-7 | . | . | TRBV10-3 | TGTGCCATCAGTGAGTCCAGTGGAATTCAGGGCAAACATCCCTACGAGCAGTACTTC | CAISESSGIQGKHPYEQYF
TRBJ1-1 | TRBD1 | few | TRBV11-1 | TGTGCCAGCAACCTCCAGGGGGTGTTTACTGAAGCTTTCTTT | CASNLQGVFTEAFF
TRBJ2-7 | . | . | TRBV15 | TGTGCCACCAGCAGAGAGGGCGGAAGGCACGCCGCATACGAGCAGTACTTC | CATSREGGRHAAYEQYF
TRBJ2-1 | TRBD1 | . | TRBV28 | TGTGCCAGCAGTGCCCGGGACAGGGCGAATGAGCAGTTCTTC | CASSARDRANEQFF
TRBJ2-3 | TRBD2 | . | TRBV28 | TGTGCCAGCAGCAAGCGGGGGGGAATAGATACGCAGTATTTT | CASSKRGGIDTQYF
TRBJ2-1 | TRBD2 | few | TRBV3-1 | TGTGCCAGCAGCCTTTCCGTGGCGGGAGCAGGGTACAATGAGCAGTTCTTC | CASSLSVAGAGYNEQFF
TRBJ2-1 | . | few | TRBV7-9 | TGTGCCAGCAGCTTAGGAGAGTCAGGGAGTGAGCAGTTCTTC | CASSLGESGSEQFF
TRBJ1-2 | TRBD1 | . | TRBV20-1 | TGCAGTGCTAGAGACCGGGACAGGGGTGGCTACACCTTC | CSARDRDRGGYTF
TRBJ1-2 | . | few | TRBV3-1 | TGTGCCAGCAGCCAAGGCCCTCGAGGGGTAGACTATGGCTACACCTTC | CASSQGPRGVDYGYTF
TRBJ1-6 | . | many | TRBV10-3 | TGTGCCAGTGGGACTCAGCGTTCACCCCTCCACTTT | CASGTQRSPLHF
TRBJ1-5 | . | few | TRBV20-1 | TGCAGTGCTAGTAATAACGGGGTCAATCAGCCCCAGCATTTT | CSASNNGVNQPQHF
TRBJ2-2 | TRBD2 | . | TRBV5-5 | TGTGCCAGCAGCCTGGATCGATCGGGAGGGCCTTTTGCCGGGGAGCTGTTTTTT | CASSLDRSGGPFAGELFF
TRBJ2-2 | . | . | TRBV7-6 | TGTGCAATTCGGTCTTTTAATCGGGAAGACACCGGGGAGCTGTTTTTT | CAIRSFNREDTGELFF
TRBJ2-3 | . | many | TRBV7-6 | TGTGCCAGCAGCTTAGTTGGTGGGGCTAGCGGCACAGATACGCAGTATTTT | CASSLVGGASGTDTQYF
TRBJ2-1 | TRBD2 | few | TRBV20-1 | TGCAGTGCCGGACTAGCGGGGGGATACAATGAGCAGTTCTTC | CSAGLAGGYNEQFF
TRBJ1-1 | . | . | TRBV7-9 | TGTGCCAGCAGCCCAGTCGGAACAGGGCCTGAAGCTTTCTTT | CASSPVGTGPEAFF
TRBJ2-1 | TRBD1 | few | TRBV5-1 | TGCGCCAGCAGCTTAGGGGCCGGGACAGGGATCTACAATGAGCAGTTCTTC | CASSLGAGTGIYNEQFF
TRBJ2-6 | . | few | TRBV5-6 | TGTGCCAGCAGCCCGTTAGAAGAAACTGGGGCCAACGTCCTGACTTTC | CASSPLEETGANVLTF
TRBJ1-1 | . | few | TRBV4-2 | TGTGCCAGCAGCCACGAGTTGGACAAGAATGGCGTTACTGAAGCTTTCTTT | CASSHELDKNGVTEAFF
TRBJ1-2 | . | . | TRBV7-3 | TGTGCCAGCAGCTTAGAGGGGAGCGACTATGGCTACACCTTC | CASSLEGSDYGYTF
TRBJ2-5 | . | few | TRBV18 | TGTGCCAGCTCATTCACACACCAAGAGACCCAGTACTTC | CASSFTHQETQYF
TRBJ1-2 | . | few | TRBV5-1 | TGCGCCAGCAGCCGGGGGGCGCGGTATGGCTACACCTTC | CASSRGARYGYTF
TRBJ1-5 | . | . | TRBV29-1 | TGCAGCGTTGTTTTTGGGGGCAATCAGCCCCAGCATTTT | CSVVFGGNQPQHF
TRBJ2-2 | . | . | TRBV7-2 | TGTGCCAGCAGCCCGTGGGTCTACAGGGCCGGGGAGCTGTTTTTT | CASSPWVYRAGELFF
TRBJ2-7 | . | . | TRBV12-5 | TGTGCTAGTGGTCTGGACGGTAACTCCTACGAGCAGTACTTC | CASGLDGNSYEQYF